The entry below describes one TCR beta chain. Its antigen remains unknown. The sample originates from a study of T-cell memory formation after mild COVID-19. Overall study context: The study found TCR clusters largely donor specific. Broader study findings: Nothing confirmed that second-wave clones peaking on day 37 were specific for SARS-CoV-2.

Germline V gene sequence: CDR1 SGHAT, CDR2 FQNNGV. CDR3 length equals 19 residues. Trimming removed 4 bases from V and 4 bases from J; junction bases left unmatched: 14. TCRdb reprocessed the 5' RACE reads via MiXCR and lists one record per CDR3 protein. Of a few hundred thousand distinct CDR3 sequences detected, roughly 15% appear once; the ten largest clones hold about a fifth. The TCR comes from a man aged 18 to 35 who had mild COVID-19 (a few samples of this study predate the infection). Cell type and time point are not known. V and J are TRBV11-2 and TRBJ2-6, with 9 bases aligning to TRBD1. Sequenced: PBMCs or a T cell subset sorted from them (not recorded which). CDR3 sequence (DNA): TGTGCCAGCAGCTCGATACGACAGGGGGATAGGCGAGGGGCCAACGTCCTGACTTTC. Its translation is CASSSIRQGDRRGANVLTF.